Sequencing of this T cell receptor beta chain was carried out in a study of OX40 agonist ivuxolimab in advanced cancers. Study-wide background: Dose-escalation subjects each had hepatocellular carcinoma, melanoma, renal cell or head and neck cancer.

With baseline, cycle 4 day 1, and cycle 7 day 1 as timepoints, blood was sampled. Sequencing used immunoSEQ multiplex PCR; TCRdb keeps in-frame clones, though not all of them. The sample consists of more than 35,000 clones, over 65% of them appearing once. Germline CDR1 is PRHDT and CDR2 is FYEKMQ (reference sequence). CDR3 length equals 15 residues. V lost 6 bases and J 1 base, leaving 15 bases between the germline ends. Here the sequenced sample was CD4+ or CD8+ T cells sorted from blood, taken in a trial of the OX40 agonist ivuxolimab. This clonotype was sampled from an adult with an advanced solid tumor such as melanoma, head and neck, liver or kidney cancer. The chain links TRBV13 to TRBJ1-1; D ambiguous. The CDR3 DNA reads TGTGCCAGCAGTGACTCGGACGGATCGAACACTGAAGCTTTCTTT. Translating gives CASSDSDGSNTEAFF.